Listed below are T cell receptor beta chains from one sample, sequenced in a study of T cell changes during pregnancy in multiple sclerosis. Method: immunoSEQ multiplex PCR; TCRdb's copy keeps in-frame clones and lacks some. The sample includes 85,000 to 100,000 clones, roughly 92% of them seen just once. Sequencing was performed on peripheral blood, taken after pregnancy. The receptors come from a female donor with multiple sclerosis, enrolled in a pregnancy study. The CDR3 runs from the conserved cysteine through the conserved F or W. Fields, in order: clone size, V gene, J gene, D gene, CDR3 protein, CDR3 DNA. A D gene is named only where the DNA matches it firmly. Clone size is stated in some rows and not others, as once, few, many or a class when expanded.

abundance: NA; v_gene: TRBV10-3; j_gene: TRBJ1-1; d_gene: NA; CDR3aa: CAISALTTGNTEAFF; CDR3nt: TGTGCCATCAGCGCCCTTACTACAGGGAACACTGAAGCTTTCTTT
abundance: NA; v_gene: TRBV7-3; j_gene: TRBJ2-1; d_gene: NA; CDR3aa: CASSLGLGLDEQFF; CDR3nt: TGTGCCAGCAGCTTAGGGCTTGGGTTGGATGAGCAGTTCTTC
abundance: NA; v_gene: TRBV28; j_gene: TRBJ2-7; d_gene: TRBD2; CDR3aa: CATSSGSSYEQYF; CDR3nt: TGTGCCACCTCCAGCGGGAGCTCCTACGAGCAGTACTTC
abundance: NA; v_gene: TRBV28; j_gene: TRBJ1-2; d_gene: NA; CDR3aa: CASSFGRGELDYGYTF; CDR3nt: TGTGCCAGCAGTTTTGGTAGGGGTGAACTGGATTATGGCTACACCTTC
abundance: NA; v_gene: TRBV6-4; j_gene: TRBJ2-3; d_gene: TRBD1; CDR3aa: CASSEGTGGVMDTQYF; CDR3nt: TGTGCCAGCAGTGAAGGGACAGGGGGCGTGATGGATACGCAGTATTTT
abundance: NA; v_gene: TRBV9; j_gene: TRBJ2-7; d_gene: NA; CDR3aa: CASSQGPPTYEQYF; CDR3nt: TGTGCCAGCTCACAGGGTCCCCCAACCTACGAGCAGTACTTC
abundance: few; v_gene: TRBV19; j_gene: TRBJ1-5; d_gene: NA; CDR3aa: CASSRGTSNQPQHF; CDR3nt: TGTGCCAGTAGCAGGGGAACCAGCAATCAGCCCCAGCATTTT
abundance: NA; v_gene: TRBV28; j_gene: TRBJ2-7; d_gene: TRBD1; CDR3aa: CASSRNNGVRGRLTYEQYF; CDR3nt: TGTGCCAGCAGTCGAAATAACGGGGTTAGGGGGCGATTGACCTACGAGCAGTACTTC
abundance: NA; v_gene: TRBV7-6; j_gene: TRBJ1-5; d_gene: TRBD1; CDR3aa: CASSLGGTGSQPQHF; CDR3nt: TGTGCCAGCAGCTTAGGTGGGACAGGGAGTCAGCCCCAGCATTTT
abundance: NA; v_gene: TRBV9; j_gene: TRBJ2-1; d_gene: NA; CDR3aa: CASSTRTNGEQFF; CDR3nt: TGTGCCAGCAGCACCCGGACTAACGGTGAGCAGTTCTTC
abundance: NA; v_gene: TRBV7-2; j_gene: TRBJ2-7; d_gene: TRBD1; CDR3aa: CASSLDRGYYEQYF; CDR3nt: TGTGCCAGCAGCTTGGACAGGGGCTACTACGAGCAGTACTTC
abundance: NA; v_gene: TRBV9; j_gene: TRBJ2-1; d_gene: TRBD2; CDR3aa: CASSHVLAGPYNEQFF; CDR3nt: TGTGCCAGCAGCCACGTTCTAGCGGGGCCTTACAATGAGCAGTTCTTC
abundance: NA; v_gene: TRBV28; j_gene: TRBJ2-7; d_gene: TRBD2; CDR3aa: CASRLAGQQYF; CDR3nt: TGTGCCAGCAGACTAGCGGGGCAGCAGTACTTC
abundance: NA; v_gene: TRBV5-1; j_gene: TRBJ1-4; d_gene: NA; CDR3aa: CASSNSATNEKLFF; CDR3nt: TGCGCCAGCAGCAATAGCGCAACTAATGAAAAACTGTTTTTT
abundance: NA; v_gene: TRBV5-4; j_gene: TRBJ1-1; d_gene: TRBD1; CDR3aa: CASSSRDRVSEAFF; CDR3nt: TGTGCCAGCAGCTCCCGGGACAGGGTGTCCGAAGCTTTCTTT
abundance: NA; v_gene: TRBV19; j_gene: TRBJ2-3; d_gene: NA; CDR3aa: CASSREFLGGDTQYF; CDR3nt: TGTGCCAGTAGTAGGGAGTTCCTGGGAGGAGATACGCAGTATTTT
abundance: NA; v_gene: TRBV7-2; j_gene: TRBJ1-1; d_gene: NA; CDR3aa: CASSLRTAEAFF; CDR3nt: TGTGCCAGCAGCTTACGGACAGCTGAAGCTTTCTTT
abundance: NA; v_gene: TRBV30; j_gene: TRBJ1-3; d_gene: NA; CDR3aa: CAWSGLLRSGNTIYF; CDR3nt: TGTGCCTGGAGTGGACTCCTAAGATCCGGAAACACCATATATTTT
abundance: NA; v_gene: TRBV15; j_gene: TRBJ2-5; d_gene: NA; CDR3aa: CATSGSGVLGETQYF; CDR3nt: TGTGCCACCAGCGGATCGGGGGTCCTGGGGGAGACCCAGTACTTC
abundance: NA; v_gene: TRBV2; j_gene: TRBJ2-3; d_gene: TRBD1; CDR3aa: CASDTGQGVRTDTQYF; CDR3nt: TGTGCCAGCGATACCGGCCAGGGGGTGAGGACAGATACGCAGTATTTT
abundance: once; v_gene: TRBV19; j_gene: TRBJ1-1; d_gene: TRBD1; CDR3aa: CASRGQGTDTEAFF; CDR3nt: TGTGCCAGTAGGGGACAGGGGACGGACACTGAAGCTTTCTTT
abundance: NA; v_gene: TRBV7-9; j_gene: TRBJ1-3; d_gene: NA; CDR3aa: CASSGVTVNSGNTIYF; CDR3nt: TGTGCCAGCAGCGGTGTGACTGTCAACTCTGGAAACACCATATATTTT
abundance: once; v_gene: TRBV28; j_gene: TRBJ1-2; d_gene: TRBD1; CDR3aa: CASSLWTGLDRGYIFTPGGYTF; CDR3nt: TGTGCCAGCAGTTTATGGACGGGACTGGACAGGGGATACATCTTTACTCCGGGTGGCTACACCTTC
abundance: NA; v_gene: TRBV7-8; j_gene: TRBJ2-5; d_gene: NA; CDR3aa: CASSLAPLVVTQYF; CDR3nt: TGTGCCAGCAGCTTAGCGCCCCTAGTTGTGACCCAGTACTTC
abundance: NA; v_gene: TRBV19; j_gene: TRBJ1-2; d_gene: TRBD1; CDR3aa: CASSRRRDRDYHGYTF; CDR3nt: TGTGCCAGTAGCAGACGCCGGGACAGGGATTACCATGGCTACACCTTC
abundance: NA; v_gene: TRBV27; j_gene: TRBJ1-5; d_gene: TRBD1; CDR3aa: CASSSTGLSAQHF; CDR3nt: TGTGCCAGCAGTTCGACAGGGTTGTCGGCCCAGCATTTT
abundance: NA; v_gene: TRBV19; j_gene: TRBJ2-7; d_gene: NA; CDR3aa: CASREGGSYEQYF; CDR3nt: TGTGCCAGTAGGGAGGGAGGATCCTACGAGCAGTACTTC
abundance: NA; v_gene: TRBV18; j_gene: TRBJ2-3; d_gene: TRBD1; CDR3aa: CASSPPGRGPTDTQYF; CDR3nt: TGTGCCAGCTCACCACCGGGTAGGGGGCCGACAGATACGCAGTATTTT
abundance: NA; v_gene: TRBV18; j_gene: TRBJ2-1; d_gene: TRBD1; CDR3aa: CASSPRQGEFQEQFF; CDR3nt: TGTGCCAGCTCACCACGACAGGGGGAGTTCCAGGAGCAGTTCTTC
abundance: NA; v_gene: TRBV11-2; j_gene: TRBJ2-4; d_gene: TRBD1; CDR3aa: CASSLDDRAFGKNIQYF; CDR3nt: TGTGCCAGCAGCTTAGACGACAGGGCGTTTGGCAAAAACATTCAGTACTTC
abundance: NA; v_gene: TRBV10-3; j_gene: TRBJ1-3; d_gene: NA; CDR3aa: CASREVAGNTIYF; CDR3nt: TGTGCCTCCAGGGAAGTAGCTGGAAACACCATATATTTT
abundance: NA; v_gene: TRBV6-5; j_gene: TRBJ2-7; d_gene: NA; CDR3aa: CASSSPGELAGWQYF; CDR3nt: TGTGCCAGCAGTTCGCCAGGGGAGCTAGCCGGGTGGCAGTACTTC
abundance: NA; v_gene: TRBV7-3; j_gene: TRBJ2-1; d_gene: TRBD2; CDR3aa: CASSALAGPLTEQFF; CDR3nt: TGTGCCAGCAGCGCCCTAGCGGGGCCCCTCACTGAGCAGTTCTTC
abundance: NA; v_gene: TRBV7-2; j_gene: TRBJ2-2; d_gene: NA; CDR3aa: CASSLSRADSAGELFF; CDR3nt: TGTGCCAGCAGCTTAAGCAGGGCGGATTCGGCCGGGGAGCTGTTTTTT
abundance: NA; v_gene: TRBV30; j_gene: TRBJ2-1; d_gene: NA; CDR3aa: CAWSPGRNEQFF; CDR3nt: TGTGCCTGGAGTCCGGGTAGAAATGAGCAGTTCTTC
abundance: NA; v_gene: TRBV28; j_gene: TRBJ2-1; d_gene: TRBD2; CDR3aa: CASSFPGGTYNEQFF; CDR3nt: TGTGCCAGCAGTTTCCCGGGAGGGACCTACAATGAGCAGTTCTTC
abundance: NA; v_gene: TRBV10-3; j_gene: TRBJ1-6; d_gene: NA; CDR3aa: CAIKTGSNSPLHF; CDR3nt: TGTGCCATCAAGACAGGTTCCAATTCACCCCTCCACTTT
abundance: once; v_gene: TRBV2; j_gene: TRBJ2-1; d_gene: TRBD2; CDR3aa: CASSVAGLAGPSSYNEQFF; CDR3nt: TGTGCCAGCAGTGTAGCGGGACTAGCGGGTCCCAGCTCCTACAATGAGCAGTTCTTC
abundance: once; v_gene: TRBV6-5; j_gene: TRBJ2-7; d_gene: TRBD1; CDR3aa: CASAWGTGSYEQYF; CDR3nt: TGTGCCAGCGCTTGGGGGACAGGCTCCTACGAGCAGTACTTC
abundance: NA; v_gene: TRBV5-1; j_gene: TRBJ2-1; d_gene: TRBD1; CDR3aa: CASSRQGAEKGSEQFF; CDR3nt: TGCGCCAGCAGCAGACAGGGGGCAGAGAAAGGGAGTGAGCAGTTCTTC
abundance: NA; v_gene: TRBV10-1; j_gene: TRBJ1-1; d_gene: TRBD1; CDR3aa: CASRPGQGPNTEAFF; CDR3nt: TGCGCCAGCAGACCCGGACAGGGCCCGAACACTGAAGCTTTCTTT
abundance: NA; v_gene: TRBV5-1; j_gene: TRBJ2-1; d_gene: NA; CDR3aa: CASSYADRSYNEQFF; CDR3nt: TGCGCCAGCAGCTACGCCGACAGGTCTTACAATGAGCAGTTCTTC
abundance: NA; v_gene: TRBV5-8; j_gene: TRBJ2-7; d_gene: TRBD1; CDR3aa: CASSFRFRDRGHEQYF; CDR3nt: TGTGCCAGCAGCTTCAGATTCCGGGACAGGGGCCACGAGCAGTACTTC
abundance: NA; v_gene: TRBV5-1; j_gene: TRBJ2-1; d_gene: NA; CDR3aa: CASSPQGGLAGSEQFF; CDR3nt: TGCGCCAGCAGCCCACAGGGGGGCCTAGCGGGGAGCGAGCAGTTCTTC
abundance: NA; v_gene: TRBV4-3; j_gene: TRBJ2-1; d_gene: NA; CDR3aa: CASSQDQYNEQFF; CDR3nt: TGCGCCAGCAGCCAAGATCAGTACAATGAGCAGTTCTTC